The T cell receptor beta chain described here comes from a study of blood T cell repertoires in COVID-19. Study-wide background: Acute and convalescent COVID-19 samples came from the United States, Italy and Spain.

V shed 1 base and J 2 bases; nucleotides not matched to a gene: 5. Germline CDR1 is MDHEN and CDR2 is SYDVKM. The CDR3 extends over 17 amino acids. Individuals aged roughly 18 to 95 years were recruited from 24 US areas. The protocol was immunoSEQ multiplex PCR, while the TCRdb copy is restricted to in-frame clones and leaves out a portion. The sample contains about 320,000 clones, 75% to 90% of which appear only once. The receptor was isolated from a woman in her 30s who had been exposed to COVID-19. The V and J genes are TRBV28 and TRBJ1-5; 10 nucleotides agree with TRBD1. Sequencing was performed on PBMCs or T cells enriched from blood (not recorded which). The CDR3 bases are TGTGCCAGCAGTTTATTGACAGGGGGCAGGGGCAATCAGCCCCAGCATTTT. It specifies CASSLLTGGRGNQPQHF.